The T cell receptor (beta chain) described here comes from a study of blood T cell repertoires in COVID-19. Whole-study context: T cells, B-cell-depleted T cells, or PBMCs provided the cDNA or gDNA that served as material.

Per the authors' pipeline: The assay estimated nucleated cells by amplifying reference gene primers. TCRdb's table, derived via immunoSEQ multiplex PCR, lists solely in-frame clones and lacks some. That table gives V, J and clone size, and the DNA gave D and trimming. The sample has around 100,000 clones, 75% to 90% seen once. The germline V and J ends were trimmed by 1 base and 1 base, with 10 bases remaining between them. This CDR3 is 16 amino acids long. The germline V gene has CDR1 MGHDK and CDR2 SYGVNS. The receptor's source is a woman older than 75 with acute or convalescent COVID-19. This chain uses TRBV25-1 with TRBJ2-2, with a weak D call TRBD2 (6 bases). The sequenced sample was peripheral blood. CDR3 bases: TGTGCCAGCAGTGAATGGTCCGGGGGGAACACCGGGGAGCTGTTTTTT. As protein: CASSEWSGGNTGELFF. The full variable domain, with the rest looked up from reference TRBV25-1 and TRBJ2-2, is EADIYQTPRYLVIGTGKKITLECSQTMGHDKMYWYQQDPGMELHLIHYSYGVNSTEKGDLSSESTVSRIRTEHFPLTLESARPSHTSQYLCASSEWSGGNTGELFFGEGSRLTVL.